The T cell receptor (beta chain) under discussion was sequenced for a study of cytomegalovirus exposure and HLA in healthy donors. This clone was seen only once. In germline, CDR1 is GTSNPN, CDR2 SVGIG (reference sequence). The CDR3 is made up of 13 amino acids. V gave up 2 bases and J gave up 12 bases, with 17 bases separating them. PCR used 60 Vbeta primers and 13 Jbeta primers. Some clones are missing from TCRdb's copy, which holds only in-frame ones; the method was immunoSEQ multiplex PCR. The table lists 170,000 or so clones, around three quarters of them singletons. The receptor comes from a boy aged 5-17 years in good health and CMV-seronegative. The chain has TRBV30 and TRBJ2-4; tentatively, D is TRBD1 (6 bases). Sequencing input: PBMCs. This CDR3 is CAWSLSSGETQYF. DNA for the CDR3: TGTGCCTGGAGTCTCTCTTCAGGGGAGACTCAGTACTTC.